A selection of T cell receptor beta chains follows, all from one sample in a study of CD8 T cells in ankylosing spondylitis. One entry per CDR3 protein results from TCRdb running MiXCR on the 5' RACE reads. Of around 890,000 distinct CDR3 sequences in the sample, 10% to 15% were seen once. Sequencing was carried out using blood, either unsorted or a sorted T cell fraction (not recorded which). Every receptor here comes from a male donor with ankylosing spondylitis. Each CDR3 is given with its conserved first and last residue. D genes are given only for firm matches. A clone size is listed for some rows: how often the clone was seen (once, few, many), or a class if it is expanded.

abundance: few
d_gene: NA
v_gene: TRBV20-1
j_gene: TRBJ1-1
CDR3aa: CRALFKVNTEAFF
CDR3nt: TGCAGAGCATTATTCAAGGTGAACACTGAAGCTTTCTTT

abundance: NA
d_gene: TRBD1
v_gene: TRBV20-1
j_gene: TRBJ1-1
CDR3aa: CSASKTGVLTEAFF
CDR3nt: TGCAGTGCTAGCAAGACAGGGGTTTTGACTGAAGCTTTCTTT

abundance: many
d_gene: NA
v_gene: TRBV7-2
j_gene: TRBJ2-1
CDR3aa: CASSSTGANNYNEQFF
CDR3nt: TGTGCCAGCAGCTCGACGGGGGCCAACAACTACAATGAGCAGTTCTTC

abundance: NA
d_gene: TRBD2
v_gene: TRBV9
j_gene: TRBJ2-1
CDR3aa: CASSVGLAGDNNEQFF
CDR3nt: TGTGCCAGCAGCGTAGGACTAGCGGGAGATAACAATGAGCAGTTCTTC

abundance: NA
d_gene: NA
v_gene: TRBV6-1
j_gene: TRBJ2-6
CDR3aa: CASRDPGDSGANVLTF
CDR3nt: TGTGCCAGCAGGGACCCAGGGGACTCTGGGGCCAACGTCCTGACTTTC

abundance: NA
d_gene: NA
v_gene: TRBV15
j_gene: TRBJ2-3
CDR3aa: CATSSNGGSTQYF
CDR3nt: TGTGCCACCAGCAGTAACGGTGGGAGTACGCAGTATTTT

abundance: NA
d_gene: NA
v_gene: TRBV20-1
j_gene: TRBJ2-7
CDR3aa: CSARDFRGLREQYF
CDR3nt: TGCAGTGCTAGAGATTTTAGGGGGTTGAGGGAGCAGTACTTC

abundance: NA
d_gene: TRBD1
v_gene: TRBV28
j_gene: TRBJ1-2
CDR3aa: CASNEDRIANYGYTF
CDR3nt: TGTGCCAGCAACGAGGACAGGATAGCTAACTATGGCTACACCTTC

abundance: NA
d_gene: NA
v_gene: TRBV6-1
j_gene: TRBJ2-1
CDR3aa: CASSPRLRNEQFF
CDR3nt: TGTGCCAGCAGTCCCAGGTTACGCAATGAGCAGTTCTTC

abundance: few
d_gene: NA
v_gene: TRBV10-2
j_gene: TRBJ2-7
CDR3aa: CASSKTDYEQYF
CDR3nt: TGCGCCAGCAGCAAGACCGACTACGAGCAGTACTTC

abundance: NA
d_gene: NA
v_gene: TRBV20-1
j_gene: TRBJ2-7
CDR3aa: CSARDYRGMDYEQYF
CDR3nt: TGCAGTGCTAGAGATTACCGGGGCATGGACTACGAGCAGTACTTC

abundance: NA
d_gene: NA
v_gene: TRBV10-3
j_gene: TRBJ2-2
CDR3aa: CAISDGTTGELFF
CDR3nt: TGTGCCATCAGTGATGGGACTACCGGGGAGCTGTTTTTT

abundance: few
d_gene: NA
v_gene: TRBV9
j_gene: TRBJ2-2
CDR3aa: CASSGPTNTGELFF
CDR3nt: TGTGCCAGCAGCGGGCCGACGAACACCGGGGAGCTGTTTTTT

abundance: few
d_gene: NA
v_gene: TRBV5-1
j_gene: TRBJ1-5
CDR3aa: CASSLTGDDNQPQHF
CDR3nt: TGCGCCAGCAGCCTTACAGGAGACGACAATCAGCCCCAGCATTTT

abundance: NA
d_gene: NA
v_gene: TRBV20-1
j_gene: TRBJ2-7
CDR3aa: CSAGAWTPTTNEQYF
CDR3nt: TGCAGTGCTGGGGCATGGACACCGACAACCAACGAGCAGTACTTC

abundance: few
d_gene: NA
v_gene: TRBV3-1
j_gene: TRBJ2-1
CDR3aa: CASSGVLSVFF
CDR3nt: TGTGCCAGCAGCGGGGTGCTTAGCGTGTTCTTC

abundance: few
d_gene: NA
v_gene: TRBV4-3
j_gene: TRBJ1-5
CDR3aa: CASSQEKLNQPQHF
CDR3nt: TGCGCCAGCAGCCAGGAGAAACTTAATCAGCCCCAGCATTTT

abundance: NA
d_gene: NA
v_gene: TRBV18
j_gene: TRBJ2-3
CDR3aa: CASSPPGHTQYF
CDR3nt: TGTGCCAGCTCACCACCAGGACATACGCAGTATTTT

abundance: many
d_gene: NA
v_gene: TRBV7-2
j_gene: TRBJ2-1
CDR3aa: CASTYIWAYNEQFF
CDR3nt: TGTGCCAGCACCTATATATGGGCCTACAATGAGCAGTTCTTC

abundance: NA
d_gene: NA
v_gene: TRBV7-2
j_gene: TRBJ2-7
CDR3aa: CASSTISRHSYEQYF
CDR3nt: TGTGCCAGCAGCACAATCAGTAGACACTCCTACGAGCAGTACTTC

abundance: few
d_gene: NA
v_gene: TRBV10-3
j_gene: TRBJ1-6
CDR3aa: CAISVAFNSPLHF
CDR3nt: TGTGCCATCAGTGTAGCCTTTAATTCACCCCTCCACTTT

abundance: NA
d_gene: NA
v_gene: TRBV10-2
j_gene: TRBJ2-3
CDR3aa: CASKGGWGRSTDTQYF
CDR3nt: TGCGCCAGCAAGGGGGGGTGGGGCAGAAGCACAGATACGCAGTATTTT

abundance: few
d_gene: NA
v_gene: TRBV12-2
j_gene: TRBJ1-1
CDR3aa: CASRIAGTNTEAFF
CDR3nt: TGTGCAAGTCGTATCGCAGGGACGAACACTGAAGCTTTCTTT

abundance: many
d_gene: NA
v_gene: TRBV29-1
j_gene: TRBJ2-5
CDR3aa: CSVDSGATQETQYF
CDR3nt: TGCAGCGTTGACAGTGGCGCGACTCAAGAGACCCAGTACTTC

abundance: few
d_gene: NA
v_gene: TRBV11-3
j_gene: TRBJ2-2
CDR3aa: CASSSNGDTGELFF
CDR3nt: TGTGCCAGCAGCTCAAACGGGGACACCGGGGAGCTGTTTTTT

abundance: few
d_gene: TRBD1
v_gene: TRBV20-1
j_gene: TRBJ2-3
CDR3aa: CSAIWTGGSPDTQYF
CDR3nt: TGCAGTGCCATATGGACAGGGGGCAGCCCAGATACGCAGTATTTT

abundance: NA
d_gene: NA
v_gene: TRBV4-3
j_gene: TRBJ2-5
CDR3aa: CASSQRTTQETQYF
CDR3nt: TGCGCCAGCAGCCAGCGGACTACCCAAGAGACCCAGTACTTC

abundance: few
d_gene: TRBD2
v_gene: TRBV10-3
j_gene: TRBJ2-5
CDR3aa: CAISSGGPYQETQYF
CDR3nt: TGTGCCATCAGTAGCGGGGGCCCCTACCAAGAGACCCAGTACTTC

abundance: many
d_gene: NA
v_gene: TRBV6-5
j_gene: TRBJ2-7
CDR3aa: CASRTVSYEQYF
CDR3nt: TGTGCCAGCAGGACAGTATCCTACGAGCAGTACTTC

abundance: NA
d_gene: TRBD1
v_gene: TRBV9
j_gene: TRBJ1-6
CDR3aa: CASSESTGASPLHF
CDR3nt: TGTGCCAGCAGCGAGTCGACAGGGGCCTCACCCCTCCACTTT

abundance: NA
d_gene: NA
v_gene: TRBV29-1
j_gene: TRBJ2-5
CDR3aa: CSLRAYLGETQYF
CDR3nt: TGCAGCCTCAGGGCATACTTAGGAGAGACCCAGTACTTC

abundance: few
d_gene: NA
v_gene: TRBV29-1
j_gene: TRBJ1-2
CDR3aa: CSVGKGTAYGYTF
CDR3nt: TGCAGCGTTGGTAAGGGAACGGCTTATGGCTACACCTTC

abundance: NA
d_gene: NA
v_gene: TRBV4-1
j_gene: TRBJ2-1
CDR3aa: CASSQPGTTEQFF
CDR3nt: TGCGCCAGCAGCCAGCCCGGGACAACTGAGCAGTTCTTC

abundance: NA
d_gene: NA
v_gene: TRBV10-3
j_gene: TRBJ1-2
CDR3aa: CAISEEGRSYGYTF
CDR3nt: TGTGCCATCAGTGAAGAGGGCCGGAGCTATGGCTACACCTTC

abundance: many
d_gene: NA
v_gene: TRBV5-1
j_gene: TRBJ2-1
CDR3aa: CATAPLAYNEQFF
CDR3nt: TGCGCCACCGCTCCACTGGCATACAATGAGCAGTTCTTC

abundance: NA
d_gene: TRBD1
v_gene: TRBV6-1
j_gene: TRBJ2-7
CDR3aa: CASKQGGNNYEQYF
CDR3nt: TGTGCCAGCAAACAGGGGGGTAATAATTACGAGCAGTACTTC

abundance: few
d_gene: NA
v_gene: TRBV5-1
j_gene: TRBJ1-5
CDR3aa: CASSPTGPRSNQPQHF
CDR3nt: TGCGCCAGCAGCCCTACAGGGCCAAGAAGCAATCAGCCCCAGCATTTT

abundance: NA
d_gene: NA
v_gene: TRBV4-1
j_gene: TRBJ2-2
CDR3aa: CASSQVEEGELSF
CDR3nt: TGCGCCAGCAGCCAAGTAGAGGAAGGGGAGCTGTCTTTT

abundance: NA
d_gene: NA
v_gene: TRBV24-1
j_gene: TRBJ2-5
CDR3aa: CATSDSNKETQYF
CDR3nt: TGTGCCACCAGTGATTCTAACAAAGAGACCCAGTACTTC

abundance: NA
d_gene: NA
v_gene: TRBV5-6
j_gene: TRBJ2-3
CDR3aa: CASSLVAATDTQYF
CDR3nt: TGTGCCAGCAGCTTGGTGGCGGCCACAGATACGCAGTATTTT

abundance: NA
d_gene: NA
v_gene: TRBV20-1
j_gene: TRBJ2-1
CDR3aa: CSAYSGDWYNEQFF
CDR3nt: TGCAGTGCTTATAGCGGAGATTGGTACAATGAGCAGTTCTTC

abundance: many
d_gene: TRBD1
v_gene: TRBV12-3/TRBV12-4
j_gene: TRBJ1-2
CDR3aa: CASSYWDSNYGYTF
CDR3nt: TGTGCCAGCAGTTACTGGGACAGTAACTATGGCTACACCTTC

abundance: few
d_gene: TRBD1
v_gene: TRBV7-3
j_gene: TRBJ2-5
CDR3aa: CASSPTGYRSGGTQYF
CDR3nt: TGTGCCAGCAGCCCGACAGGGTATCGGTCAGGAGGGACCCAGTACTTC